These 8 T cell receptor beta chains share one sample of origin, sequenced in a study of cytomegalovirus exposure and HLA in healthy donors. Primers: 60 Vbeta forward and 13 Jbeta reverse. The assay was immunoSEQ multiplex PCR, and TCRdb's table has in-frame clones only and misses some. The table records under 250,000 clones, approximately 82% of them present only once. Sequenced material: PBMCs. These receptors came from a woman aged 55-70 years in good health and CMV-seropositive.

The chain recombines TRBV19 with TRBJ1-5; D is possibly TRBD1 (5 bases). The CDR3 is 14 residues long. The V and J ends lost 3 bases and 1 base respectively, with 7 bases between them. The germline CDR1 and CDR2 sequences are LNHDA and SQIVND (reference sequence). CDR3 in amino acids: CASSMRGSNQPQHF. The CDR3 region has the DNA TGTGCCAGTAGTATGCGGGGGAGCAATCAGCCCCAGCATTTT. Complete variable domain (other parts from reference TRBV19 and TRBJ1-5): DGGITQSPKYLFRKEGQNVTLSCEQNLNHDAMYWYRQDPGQGLRLIYYSQIVNDFQKGDIAEGYSVSREKKESFPLTVTSAQKNPTAFYLCASSMRGSNQPQHFGDGTRLSIL.

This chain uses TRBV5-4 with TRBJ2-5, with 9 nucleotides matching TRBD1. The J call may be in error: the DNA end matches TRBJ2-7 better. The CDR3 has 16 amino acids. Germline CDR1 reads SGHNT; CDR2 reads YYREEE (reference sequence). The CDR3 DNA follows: TGTGCCAGCAGCCCTACAGGGGGCTTAAGCTCCTACGAGCAGTACTTC. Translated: CASSPTGGLSSYEQYF.

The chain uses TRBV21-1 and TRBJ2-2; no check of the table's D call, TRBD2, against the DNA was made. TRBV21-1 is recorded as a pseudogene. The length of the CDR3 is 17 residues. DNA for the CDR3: TGTGCCAGCAGCGCCGTGACTAGCGGGAGGGTTACCGGGGAGCTGTTTTTT. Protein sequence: CASSAVTSGRVTGELFF.

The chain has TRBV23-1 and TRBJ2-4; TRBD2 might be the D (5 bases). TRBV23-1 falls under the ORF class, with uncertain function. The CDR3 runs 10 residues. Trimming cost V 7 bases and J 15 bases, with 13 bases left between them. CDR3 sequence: CASTRTRRYF. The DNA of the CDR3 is TGCGCCAGCACCAGAACTAGACGGTACTTC.

The CDR3 region has the DNA TGTGCCAGCAGAACACCGGACAGGACGGGCTACACCTTC. This translates into CASRTPDRTGYTF. The chain couples TRBV5-6 to TRBJ1-2; 7 positions agree with TRBD1. Germline CDR1 SGHDT, CDR2 YYEEEE. V lost 5 bases and J lost 8; bases outside the gene matches: 9. This CDR3 region has 13 residues.

CDR3 DNA sequence: TGTGCCAGCAGCTTGGCTAGCGGATCCGGGGAGCTGTTTTTT. This gives the protein CASSLASGSGELFF. The chain employs TRBV5-4 and TRBJ2-2; 7 bases align to TRBD2. V shed 0 bases and J 6 bases; nucleotides not matched to a gene: 2. This CDR3 is built from 14 residues. Germline CDR1 and CDR2: SGHNT and YYREEE (reference sequence).

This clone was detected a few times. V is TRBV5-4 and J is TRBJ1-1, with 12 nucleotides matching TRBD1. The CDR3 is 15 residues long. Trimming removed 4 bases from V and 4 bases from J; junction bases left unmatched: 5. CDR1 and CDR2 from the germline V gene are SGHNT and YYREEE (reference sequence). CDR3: CASSRDRGRSTEAFF. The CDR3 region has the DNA TGTGCCAGCAGCCGGGACAGGGGGCGCAGCACTGAAGCTTTCTTT. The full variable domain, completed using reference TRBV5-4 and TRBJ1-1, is ETGVTQSPTHLIKTRGQQVTLRCSSQSGHNTVSWYQQALGQGPQFIFQYYREEENGRGNFPPRFSGLQFPNYSSELNVNALELDDSALYLCASSRDRGRSTEAFFGQGTRLTVV.

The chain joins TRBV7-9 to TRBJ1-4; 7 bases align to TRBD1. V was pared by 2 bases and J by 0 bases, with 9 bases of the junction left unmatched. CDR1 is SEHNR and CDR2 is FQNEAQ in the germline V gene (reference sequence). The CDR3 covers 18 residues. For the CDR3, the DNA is TGTGCCAGCAGCTTAAACCGGGACAGCCTTGCAACTAATGAAAAACTGTTTTTT. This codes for CASSLNRDSLATNEKLFF.